The 19 T cell receptor beta chains given below trace back to one sample, sequenced in a study of T cell responses to AZD1222 COVID-19 vaccine. TCRdb's copy holds only in-frame clones and misses some; the assay was immunoSEQ multiplex PCR. The repertoire includes about 150,000 clones, approximately 90% of them detected once, and less than 5% sits in the top ten. The sequencing used peripheral blood, collected 28 days after the second AZD1222 dose. These receptor sequences come from an adult who received the AZD1222 COVID-19 vaccine.

The CDR3 sequence is CASSPNSGGAGELFF. CDR3 in DNA: TGTGCCAGCAGCCCCAATAGCGGGGGGGCGGGGGAGCTGTTTTTT. The chain is built from TRBV7-2 and TRBJ2-2; TRBD2 agrees at 11 bases. Trimming cost V 5 bases and J 8 bases; bases outside gene matches: 7. Germline assignment: CDR1 SGHTA and CDR2 FQGNSA. The CDR3 has 15 amino acids.

This clone was counted a single time. The chain carries TRBV27 and TRBJ2-5; D could derive from TRBD1 or TRBD2 (5 bases each). This CDR3 contains 16 residues. CDR1 is MNHEY and CDR2 is SMNVEV in the germline V gene (reference sequence). Trimming left V 7 bases short and J 5 bases short, with 23 bases between. The CDR3 nucleotides read TGTGCCAGCAAGAGGGGTACCGGAGTCTTTGGGGAGACCCAGTACTTC. Its protein product is CASKRGTGVFGETQYF.

The CDR3 sequence: CASSLLGSAGGYTF. CDR3 bases: TGCGCCAGCAGCTTGCTGGGCAGCGCGGGCGGCTACACCTTC. The chain has TRBV5-1 and TRBJ1-2; D is unresolved. The CDR3 covers 14 residues. V was trimmed by 1 base and J by 8 bases, leaving 15 bases between them. Germline assignment: CDR1 SGHRS and CDR2 YFSETQ. Together with reference TRBV5-1 and TRBJ1-2, the CDR3 gives the full variable domain: KAGVTQTPRYLIKTRGQQVTLSCSPISGHRSVSWYQQTPGQGLQFLFEYFSETQRNKGNFPGRFSGRQFSNSRSEMNVSTLELGDSALYLCASSLLGSAGGYTFGSGTRLTVV.

A single count supports this clone. The J gene is TRBJ2-7, the V gene TRBV6-2 or TRBV6-3; 7 bases line up with TRBD1. With V trimmed by 2 bases and J by 3 bases, 4 bases remained unmatched. Looked up from germline, CDR1 is MNHEY and CDR2 is SVGEGT. This CDR3 is built from 14 residues. Written as DNA, the CDR3 is TGTGCCAGCAGTTACCCGACAGGGCGCTACGAGCAGTACTTC. This gives the protein CASSYPTGRYEQYF.

This clone was found once. The V call is TRBV18, the J call TRBJ1-1; no clear D. Germline values: CDR1 KGHSH, CDR2 LQKENI. Trimming stripped 5 bases from V and 11 bases from J, with 21 bases between. The CDR3 runs 14 residues. This CDR3 is CASSWTGSREYAFF. CDR3 DNA sequence: TGTGCCAGCTCATGGACCGGGTCCCGGGAGTATGCTTTCTTT.

The V and J genes are TRBV18 and TRBJ2-3, with D tentatively TRBD1 or TRBD2 (5 bases each). V was shortened by 4 bases and J by 0 bases, with 5 bases between the two germline ends. The CDR3 runs 13 residues. Germline V lookup: CDR1 KGHSH, CDR2 LQKENI. Here the CDR3 reads CASSRDSTDTQYF. DNA for the CDR3: TGTGCCAGCTCACGGGACAGCACAGATACGCAGTATTTT.

The sample holds a few counts of this clone. V gene TRBV28 combines with J gene TRBJ2-7; 7 positions match TRBD2. The CDR3 runs to 15 residues. J lost 3 bases, V lost 2 bases, and 7 bases had no gene match. The germline V gene encodes CDR1 MDHEN and CDR2 SYDVKM. CDR3 in DNA: TGTGCCAGCAGTTTAGGGGGGGAGGCGATCTACGAGCAGTACTTC. Encoded protein: CASSLGGEAIYEQYF.

The rearrangement links TRBV7-9 to TRBJ2-7; 8 bases line up with TRBD1. V shed 4 bases and J 3 bases; nucleotides not matched to a gene: 11. The CDR3 sequence is 16 residues long. Germline CDR1 and CDR2: SEHNR and FQNEAQ (reference sequence). CDR3 bases: TGTGCCAGCAGCTCAAGCCGGGACAGGTCATACTACGAGCAGTACTTC. It is translated as CASSSSRDRSYYEQYF.

This clone appeared a single time. The chain carries TRBV4-2 and TRBJ1-1, with 8 positions matching TRBD1. Germline CDR1 is LGHNA and CDR2 is YNFKEQ. V lost 3 bases, J lost 0 bases, and 6 bases stayed unmatched. The CDR3 runs 16 residues. This CDR3 reads CASSQRGQGLNTEAFF. The CDR3 DNA reads TGTGCCAGCAGCCAGCGCGGACAGGGCTTGAACACTGAAGCTTTCTTT.

This chain uses TRBV4-2 with TRBJ2-7, with unresolved D. The V gene lost 1 base and the J gene lost 2 bases, with 3 bases spanning the gap. Germline V lookup: CDR1 LGHNA, CDR2 YNFKEQ. The CDR3 has 12 residues. The CDR3 is CASSQGAYEQYF. The CDR3 DNA reads TGTGCCAGCAGCCAAGGTGCCTACGAGCAGTACTTC.

The chain uses TRBV2 and TRBJ1-5; D is possibly TRBD1 (6 bases). Germline V gene sequence: CDR1 SNHLY, CDR2 FYNNEI. The CDR3 is 15 amino acids. V was pared by 6 bases and J by 3 bases, with 15 bases between. The CDR3 sequence: CASRPGGAHNQPQHF. CDR3 bases: TGTGCCAGCAGGCCCGGGGGGGCCCACAATCAGCCCCAGCATTTT.

The chain has TRBV19 and TRBJ2-2; 8 bases match TRBD1. V shed 4 bases and J 5 bases; nucleotides not matched to a gene: 6. The CDR3 contains 15 residues. Germline V CDR1 and CDR2: LNHDA, SQIVND (reference sequence). The CDR3 is CASSTTGGRTGELFF. The CDR3 DNA reads as TGTGCCAGTAGTACTACAGGGGGACGAACCGGGGAGCTGTTTTTT.

The chain carries TRBV6-5 and TRBJ1-1; D call uncertain. There are 14 residues in the CDR3. The V end was cut by 6 bases, the J end by 4 bases, with 15 bases between. Per the germline V gene, CDR1 is MNHEY and CDR2 is SVGAGI. As DNA, the CDR3 is TGTGCCAGCAGGCTCAGGTTTATCGGCACTGAAGCTTTCTTT. Translating it yields CASRLRFIGTEAFF.

The V and J genes are TRBV3-1 (or the pseudogene TRBV3-2) and TRBJ1-2; D possibly corresponds to TRBD1 (5 bases). This CDR3 has 14 residues. In germline, CDR1 is LGHDT, CDR2 YNNKEL (reference sequence). V lost 0 bases, J lost 8 bases, and 13 bases lay in between. This CDR3 is CASSQESREGGYTF. The DNA of the CDR3 is TGTGCCAGCAGCCAAGAGTCCAGGGAAGGGGGCTACACCTTC.

This clone appeared a single time. This chain connects TRBV7-3 to TRBJ2-5, with 7 bases matching TRBD2. V lost 2 bases, J lost 1 base, and 7 bases stayed unmatched. Germline V gene data show CDR1 as SGHTA and CDR2 as FQGTGA. CDR3 length: 16 amino acids. This CDR3 is CASSLRPAGTQETQYF. CDR3 sequence (DNA): TGTGCCAGCAGCTTACGGCCAGCGGGGACCCAAGAGACCCAGTACTTC.

This chain uses TRBV2 with TRBJ2-5; TRBD2 is a possible D gene (6 bases). The V and J ends lost 3 bases and 2 bases respectively, with 7 bases between them. This CDR3 comprises 13 residues. The germline CDR1 and CDR2 sequences are SNHLY and FYNNEI. The DNA for the CDR3 is TGTGCCAGCAGTGAGCTAGCGCAAGAGACCCAGTACTTC. Its protein is CASSELAQETQYF.

This chain links TRBV9 with TRBJ2-7; D gene unclear. The V end lost 0 bases, the J end lost 0 bases, and 10 bases lay between the germline ends. This CDR3 contains 15 residues. In germline, CDR1 is SGDLS, CDR2 YYNGEE. The CDR3 DNA follows: TGTGCCAGCAGCGTAGCGGCGTCAAGCTCCTACGAGCAGTACTTC. It encodes CASSVAASSSYEQYF.

The gene calls are TRBV6-6 and TRBJ1-4; maybe TRBD1 (5 bases). The germline V gene encodes CDR1 MNHNY and CDR2 SVGAGI (reference sequence). The CDR3 has 13 residues. With 3 bases removed from V and 6 bases from J, the gap between germline ends came to 8 bases. The CDR3 DNA follows: TGTGCCAGCAGTTATGGCAGGGATGAAAAACTGTTTTTT. Translated, it gives CASSYGRDEKLFF.

The chain employs TRBV11-2 and TRBJ2-3; a weak D match, TRBD1 (6 bases). CDR3 length: 16 residues. From germline, CDR1 is SGHAT and CDR2 FQNNGV. Trimming stripped 5 bases from V and 5 bases from J, with 20 bases between. CDR3 sequence: CASSLPQGTGRDTQYF. DNA of the CDR3: TGTGCCAGCAGCCTCCCACAGGGTACTGGGAGAGATACGCAGTATTTT.